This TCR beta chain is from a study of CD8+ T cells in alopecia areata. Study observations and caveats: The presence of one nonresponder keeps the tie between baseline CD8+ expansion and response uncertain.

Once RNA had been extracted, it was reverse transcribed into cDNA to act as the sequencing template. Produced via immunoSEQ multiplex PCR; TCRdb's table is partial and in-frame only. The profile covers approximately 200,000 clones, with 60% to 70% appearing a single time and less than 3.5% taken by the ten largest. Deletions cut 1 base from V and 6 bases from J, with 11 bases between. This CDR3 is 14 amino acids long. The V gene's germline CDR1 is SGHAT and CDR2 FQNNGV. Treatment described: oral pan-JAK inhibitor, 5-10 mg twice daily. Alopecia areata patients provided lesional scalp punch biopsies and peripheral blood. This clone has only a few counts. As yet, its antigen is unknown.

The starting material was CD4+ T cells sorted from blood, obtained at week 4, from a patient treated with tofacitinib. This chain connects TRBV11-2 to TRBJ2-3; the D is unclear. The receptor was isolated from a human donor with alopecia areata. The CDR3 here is CASSLVWVGDTQYF. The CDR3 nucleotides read TGTGCCAGCAGCTTAGTTTGGGTTGGTGATACGCAGTATTTT.